A single sample is the source of the 17 T cell receptor beta chains below, sequenced in a study of chemoradiotherapy in HPV16-positive cancers. Sequenced by immunoSEQ multiplex PCR; TCRdb stores in-frame clones only, minus some. This table has 9,500 to 15,000 clones, around four fifths appearing once. Sampling was done from a patient who underwent chemoradiotherapy. Every receptor here comes from a human donor with HPV-associated anogenital cancer.

The chain links TRBV6-6 to TRBJ1-1; TRBD1 matches at 7 bases. V shed 5 bases, J shed 7 bases, and the junction held 7 bases outside the gene matches. CDR1 and CDR2 (germline): MNHNY, SVGAGI (reference sequence). The CDR3 totals 13 residues. CDR3 in DNA: TGTGCCAGCAGTGACATACAGGGGAGTGAAGCTTTCTTT. Protein sequence: CASSDIQGSEAFF.

The genes are TRBV2 and TRBJ2-7, with TRBD1 identical over 8 bases. Germline trimming cut 6 bases from V and 3 bases from J; bases unmatched to any gene: 4. The CDR3 consists of 13 residues. From germline, CDR1 is SNHLY and CDR2 FYNNEI. The CDR3 region is CASRAGTGYEQYF. Here the CDR3 DNA reads TGTGCCAGCAGAGCTGGGACAGGCTACGAGCAGTACTTC. Drawing the rest from reference TRBV2 and TRBJ2-7, the complete variable domain is EPEVTQTPSHQVTQMGQEVILRCVPISNHLYFYWYRQILGQKVEFLVSFYNNEISEKSEIFDDQFSVERPDGSNFTLKIRSTKLEDSAMYFCASRAGTGYEQYFGPGTRLTVT.

V usage is TRBV2 and J usage is TRBJ1-2, with 7 nucleotides matching TRBD1. Germline V gene sequence: CDR1 SNHLY, CDR2 FYNNEI. V shed 4 bases and J 8 bases; nucleotides not matched to a gene: 7. The CDR3 has 13 amino acids. The CDR3, as DNA: TGTGCCAGCAGTGTAGAGGGGGCTTTCGGCTACACCTTC. It codes for CASSVEGAFGYTF.

The sample holds a few counts of this clone. The chain carries TRBV19 and TRBJ2-7; D is unresolved. V dropped 9 bases and J dropped 9 bases, with 12 bases sitting between them. CDR3 length: 10 residues. Per germline, CDR1 LNHDA and CDR2 SQIVND (reference sequence). The CDR3 protein is CARGPVWQYF. CDR3 DNA: TGTGCCAGAGGGCCCGTATGGCAGTACTTC.

The V and J genes are TRBV4-3 and TRBJ1-5, with unresolved D. The V end was cut by 0 bases, the J end by 0 bases, with 6 bases between. This CDR3 is 15 amino acids long. CDR1 is LGHNA and CDR2 is YSLEER in the germline V gene. The CDR3 here is CASSQDPVSNQPQHF. For the CDR3, the DNA is TGCGCCAGCAGCCAAGATCCGGTTAGCAATCAGCCCCAGCATTTT.

The chain carries TRBV25-1 and TRBJ2-7; 7 bases match TRBD2. The CDR3 has 15 amino acids. The ends lost 3 bases at V and 4 bases at J; junction bases unmatched: 9. Germline CDR1 MGHDK, CDR2 SYGVNS. The CDR3, as DNA: TGTGCCAGCAGTGACGTGGGGAGGGGCAGGTACGAGCAGTACTTC. Translated, it gives CASSDVGRGRYEQYF.

This clone showed up just a few times. The V and J genes are TRBV2 and TRBJ1-2; D is unclear. This CDR3 contains 14 residues. Trimming took 2 bases from V and 4 from J, leaving 11 bases between them. Per the germline V gene, CDR1 is SNHLY and CDR2 is FYNNEI. Here the CDR3 reads CASSETTDSYGYTF. In DNA form, the CDR3 reads TGTGCCAGCAGTGAAACAACAGATTCCTATGGCTACACCTTC.

This clone has just a few counts. This chain connects TRBV15 to TRBJ2-1; weak D call: TRBD1 (6 bases). Germline CDR1 and CDR2: LNHNV and YYDKDF (reference sequence). The CDR3 totals 17 residues. V lost 2 bases to trimming and J lost 4 bases, with 18 bases between them. The DNA for the CDR3 is TGTGCCACCAGCAGAAATCCCCAGGACAGCTCATACAATGAGCAGTTCTTC. Protein sequence: CATSRNPQDSSYNEQFF.

The chain combines TRBV2 with TRBJ1-4; D is unresolved. The germline CDR1 and CDR2 sequences are SNHLY and FYNNEI. Trimming pared 3 bases from V and 6 bases from J, leaving 11 bases between. The CDR3 extends over 14 amino acids. The CDR3 sequence is CASSDLREDEKLFF. The DNA for the CDR3 is TGTGCCAGCAGTGATTTGCGGGAGGATGAAAAACTGTTTTTT.

This clone was found once. V gene TRBV7-2 combines with J gene TRBJ1-5; tentatively, D is TRBD1 (5 bases). Germline CDR1 SGHTA, CDR2 FQGNSA. The length of the CDR3 is 17 residues. The ends were cut back, 3 bases at V and 4 bases at J, with 19 bases in the middle. CDR3 nucleotide sequence: TGTGCCAGCAGCTTTGGGGATCTAGGGGTTGGAAATCAGCCCCAGCATTTT. Its protein is CASSFGDLGVGNQPQHF.

The chain uses TRBV5-4 and TRBJ1-6; possibly TRBD1 for D (6 bases). V dropped 4 bases and J dropped 6 bases, with 17 bases sitting between them. From germline, CDR1 is SGHNT and CDR2 YYREEE (reference sequence). The CDR3 covers 16 residues. The CDR3 DNA follows: TGTGCCAGCAGCCTCAGGACAGCACGGAGTAATTCACCCCTCCACTTT. The encoded protein is CASSLRTARSNSPLHF.

The V gene is TRBV5-4, the J gene TRBJ2-2; 9 bases align to TRBD2. Germline loops: CDR1 SGHNT, CDR2 YYREEE (reference sequence). The CDR3 totals 14 residues. J was trimmed by 8 bases and V by 2 bases; bases with no gene match: 4. The CDR3 coding sequence is TGTGCCAGCAGCTTCAGCGGGGGGAAGGGGGAGCTGTTTTTT. As protein: CASSFSGGKGELFF.

The J gene is TRBJ1-4, the V gene TRBV5-1, with D tentatively TRBD1 (6 bases). CDR1 SGHRS and CDR2 YFSETQ come from the germline V gene. V shed 4 bases and J shed 7 bases, with 14 bases lying between them. The CDR3 has 14 amino acids. DNA of the CDR3: TGCGCCAGCAGCCCAGGGGAAAAGGGTGAAAAACTGTTTTTT. This sequence encodes CASSPGEKGEKLFF.

The chain employs TRBV29-1 and TRBJ2-6; D unresolved. V was shortened by 1 base and J by 1 base, with 11 bases between the two germline ends. Germline V gene sequence: CDR1 SQVTM, CDR2 ANQGSEA. The CDR3 has 16 amino acids. The CDR3 region is CSVEVGSPSGANVLTF. The CDR3 DNA sequence: TGCAGCGTTGAAGTAGGGTCTCCTTCTGGGGCCAACGTCCTGACTTTC.

This chain uses TRBV25-1 with TRBJ2-7, with D possibly matching TRBD1 (5 bases). Germline assignment: CDR1 MGHDK and CDR2 SYGVNS. CDR3 size: 12 residues. V lost 4 bases and J 2 bases, leaving 6 bases between the germline ends. CDR3 region: CASSGGPYEQYF. In nucleotides, the CDR3 is TGTGCCAGCAGTGGGGGCCCCTACGAGCAGTACTTC.

This chain uses TRBV27 with TRBJ1-1; D is ambiguous. CDR3 length: 13 residues. Trimming removed 3 bases from V and 1 base from J, with 6 bases in between. Germline assignment: CDR1 MNHEY and CDR2 SMNVEV (reference sequence). The CDR3 is CASSFNGNTEAFF. The CDR3 DNA reads TGTGCCAGCAGTTTCAACGGGAACACTGAAGCTTTCTTT.

The rearrangement joins TRBV29-1 to TRBJ2-3; no definite D call. V lost 4 bases and J lost 5, with 13 bases in between. CDR3 size: 13 residues. Germline V lookup: CDR1 SQVTM, CDR2 ANQGSEA. The CDR3: CSVGGIMRDTQYF. Written as DNA, the CDR3 is TGCAGCGTTGGGGGTATCATGCGAGATACGCAGTATTTT.